A selection of T cell receptor beta chains follows, all from one sample in a study of CD8 T cells in ankylosing spondylitis. TCRdb processed the 5' RACE reads anew with MiXCR; each CDR3 protein has one entry. Counted here are 450,000 to 550,000 distinct CDR3 sequences, 5.3% occurring once; the ten biggest clones make up roughly 3.3%. The sequencing sample was made of blood, either unsorted or a sorted T cell fraction (not recorded which). Receptors originate from a male donor with ankylosing spondylitis. The CDR3 runs from the conserved cysteine through the conserved F or W. Each record gives: D gene, V gene, J gene, clone size, CDR3 protein, CDR3 DNA. D genes are given only for firm matches. The size of a clone is reported for some rows only, either as once, few or many, or as a class for expanded clones.

D: TRBD2
V: TRBV28
J: TRBJ2-1
size: many
CDR3: CASSLAGGYEQFF
DNA: TGTGCCAGCAGTCTAGCGGGAGGCTATGAGCAGTTCTTC

D: -
V: TRBV24-1
J: TRBJ1-5
size: many
CDR3: CATSGRGSRPQHF
DNA: TGTGCCACCAGTGGGAGGGGTTCGCGGCCCCAGCATTTT

D: -
V: TRBV7-9
J: TRBJ1-4
size: few
CDR3: CASSRSTGSNEKLFF
DNA: TGTGCCAGCAGCCGCTCTACAGGGTCTAATGAAAAACTGTTTTTT

D: -
V: TRBV4-3
J: TRBJ2-3
size: many
CDR3: CASSQELYRDPDTQYF
DNA: TGCGCCAGCAGCCAAGAATTGTATCGGGATCCAGATACGCAGTATTTT

D: -
V: TRBV12-3/TRBV12-4
J: TRBJ1-2
size: many
CDR3: CASQLWANYGYTF
DNA: TGTGCCAGCCAGCTGTGGGCTAACTATGGCTACACCTTC

D: -
V: TRBV28
J: TRBJ2-1
size: few
CDR3: CGSRGASSSYNEQFF
DNA: TGTGGGAGCCGGGGGGCGAGCAGCTCCTACAATGAGCAGTTCTTC

D: -
V: TRBV20-1
J: TRBJ1-1
size: few
CDR3: CSAREGNVYTEAFF
DNA: TGCAGTGCTAGAGAGGGTAATGTTTACACTGAAGCTTTCTTT

D: -
V: TRBV7-2
J: TRBJ2-7
size: -
CDR3: CASSPQGPGLGGEQYF
DNA: TGTGCCAGCAGCCCCCAGGGTCCCGGGCTGGGGGGAGAGCAGTACTTC

D: -
V: TRBV12-3/TRBV12-4
J: TRBJ1-1
size: many
CDR3: CASSFYQKGFF
DNA: TGTGCCAGCAGTTTTTACCAAAAAGGTTTCTTT

D: -
V: TRBV6-1
J: TRBJ1-2
size: many
CDR3: CASRGGRSYGYTF
DNA: TGTGCCAGCAGAGGGGGAAGGTCGTATGGCTACACCTTC

D: TRBD2
V: TRBV20-1
J: TRBJ2-7
size: many
CDR3: CSARAPQAGTANEQYF
DNA: TGCAGTGCTAGAGCGCCCCAAGCGGGGACTGCCAACGAGCAGTACTTC

D: TRBD2
V: TRBV4-3
J: TRBJ2-7
size: -
CDR3: CASSQDDRPGGGGAPYEQYF
DNA: TGCGCCAGCAGCCAAGATGATCGGCCGGGAGGCGGGGGGGCTCCCTACGAGCAGTACTTC

D: -
V: TRBV18
J: TRBJ1-1
size: many
CDR3: CASSPSPGDTGAFF
DNA: TGTGCCAGCTCACCAAGTCCAGGGGACACGGGGGCTTTCTTT

D: -
V: TRBV27
J: TRBJ2-7
size: few
CDR3: CASRLITGDYYEQYF
DNA: TGTGCCAGCAGATTGATTACAGGGGACTACTACGAGCAGTACTTC